This passage covers 5 T cell receptor beta chains from one sample sequenced in a study of cytomegalovirus exposure and HLA in healthy donors. Vbeta (60) and Jbeta (13) primers were used in the PCR. Using immunoSEQ multiplex PCR, the repertoire was profiled, and TCRdb retains in-frame clones only, with some absent. The sample shows roughly 180,000 clones, approximately 81% of them seen only once. Sequencing input: PBMCs. The receptors stem from a man in his thirties or forties in good health and CMV-seronegative.

CDR3 nucleotides: TGTGCAACCGTAGCTGCGAACGAGCAGTACTTC. This sequence encodes CATVAANEQYF. The V call is TRBV28, the J call TRBJ2-7, with D hard to call. Germline V gene lookup returns CDR1 MDHEN and CDR2 SYDVKM. This CDR3 has 11 amino acids.

CDR3 sequence reads: CASSYTGYNEKLFF. The CDR3 DNA sequence: TGTGCCAGCAGTTATACAGGCTATAATGAAAAACTGTTTTTT. The V gene is TRBV6-5, the J gene TRBJ1-4; tentative D call: TRBD1 (5 bases). Germline V gives CDR1 MNHEY, CDR2 SVGAGI. The CDR3 sequence is 14 residues long. Trimming shortened V by 3 bases and J by 4 bases, and 9 bases separated the two germline ends.

The chain links TRBV7-8 to TRBJ1-4; 7 nucleotides agree with TRBD1. Germline CDR1 is SGHVS and CDR2 is FQNEAQ. This CDR3 is 14 amino acids long. Losses at the gene ends were 8 bases for V and 5 bases for J; bases not matched to a gene: 8. The DNA of the CDR3 is TGTGCCAGCTCACTGACAGGGTCGAATGAAAAACTGTTTTTT. This gives the protein CASSLTGSNEKLFF.

This sequence joins TRBV2 and TRBJ2-7, with D unclear. V lost 4 bases, J lost 7 bases, and 14 bases lay in between. Germline CDR1 and CDR2: SNHLY and FYNNEI. The CDR3 runs to 13 residues. CDR3 loop: CASSADLRREQYF. The CDR3 DNA is TGTGCCAGCAGTGCCGACTTACGGCGGGAGCAGTACTTC.

This chain connects TRBV5-1 to TRBJ1-4; the match to TRBD1 covers 7 bases. CDR1 and CDR2 from the germline V gene are SGHRS and YFSETQ. The V and J ends lost 0 bases and 12 bases, in that order; junction bases with no gene match: 8. This CDR3 is built from 14 residues. CDR3 in amino acids: CASSLASDRAQLFF. The CDR3 coding sequence is TGCGCCAGCAGCTTGGCATCCGACAGGGCCCAACTGTTTTTT.